The 14 T cell receptor beta chains listed next were all sequenced from one sample in a study of blood T cells in healthy people across ages. Primed by a sample-barcoded 5' primer and a J-beta primer mix, a second PCR proceeded for roughly 6 to 12 cycles. TCRdb analysed the 5' RACE reads with MiXCR anew, one entry per CDR3 protein. The repertoire includes approximately 1.5 million distinct CDR3 sequences, 42% of them detected once, and about 4% sits in the top ten. Input material: blood. Receptors originate from a woman aged 18 to 35 in good health.

The table lists this clonotype with many counts. The chain couples TRBV20-1 to TRBJ1-2; possibly TRBD1 for D (5 bases). Trimming left V 6 bases short and J 4 bases short, with 12 bases between. This CDR3 has 12 residues. The germline V gene has CDR1 DFQATT and CDR2 SNEGSKA (reference sequence). The CDR3 DNA reads as TGCAGTGCCAGACTGGGGGTCTATGGCTACACCTTC. Its translation is CSARLGVYGYTF.

V gene TRBV16 combines with J gene TRBJ1-1; TRBD1 agrees at 7 bases. CDR1 is KGHSY and CDR2 is FQNENV in the germline V gene. The CDR3 consists of 15 residues. The ends lost 4 bases at V and 2 bases at J; junction bases unmatched: 7. As DNA, the CDR3 is TGTGCCAGCAGCCGGATGGGACAGCCCAACACTGAAGCTTTCTTT. This translates into CASSRMGQPNTEAFF.

This clonotype appeared a few times. CDR3 in amino acids: CASSHAGGDKNIQYF. The CDR3 DNA follows: TGTGCCAGCTCACACGCCGGGGGTGACAAAAACATTCAGTACTTC. The chain uses TRBV18 and TRBJ2-4; D perhaps matches TRBD2 (6 bases). The CDR3 loop spans 15 amino acids. Trimming cost V 4 bases and J 3 bases, with 13 bases left between them. In germline, CDR1 is KGHSH, CDR2 LQKENI.

This clonotype was counted a few times. The chain is built from TRBV7-9 and TRBJ1-2; the match to TRBD1 covers 11 bases. The germline gives CDR1 SEHNR, CDR2 FQNEAQ (reference sequence). The CDR3 is made up of 17 amino acids. J lost 3 bases, V lost 6 bases, and 12 bases had no gene match. The DNA of the CDR3 is TGTGCCAGCAGTCCCAGGCTGGGACAGGGGGACTACTATGGCTACACCTTC. Protein product: CASSPRLGQGDYYGYTF.

This clonotype has just a few counts. The genes are TRBV5-1 and TRBJ2-6; D gene ambiguous. The CDR3 length is 17 residues. Trimming stripped 1 base from V and 0 bases from J, with 11 bases between. Germline V gene data show CDR1 as SGHRS and CDR2 as YFSETQ. CDR3 residues: CASSLIVTRSGANVLTF. The CDR3 coding sequence is TGCGCCAGCAGCTTGATTGTCACTCGCTCTGGGGCCAACGTCCTGACTTTC.

This clonotype has only one observation. The V gene is TRBV7-2, the J gene TRBJ2-7; TRBD1 matches 8 bases. In germline, CDR1 is SGHTA, CDR2 FQGNSA. This CDR3 is 15 amino acids long. V lost 4 bases and J lost 3; bases outside the gene matches: 8. The CDR3 sequence is CASSWEDRVYYEQYF. DNA of the CDR3: TGTGCCAGCAGCTGGGAGGACAGGGTTTACTACGAGCAGTACTTC.

The chain couples TRBV18 to TRBJ2-2; possibly TRBD1 for D (6 bases). V gave up 8 bases and J gave up 4 bases, with 23 bases separating them. The CDR3 consists of 17 residues. The germline V gene encodes CDR1 KGHSH and CDR2 LQKENI. The CDR3 reads CASPLTGPGPLTGELFF. The CDR3 region has the DNA TGTGCCAGCCCACTGACAGGTCCGGGACCCCTCACCGGGGAGCTGTTTTTT. Full variable domain (outside the CDR3, taken from reference TRBV18 and TRBJ2-2): NAGVMQNPRHLVRRRGQEARLRCSPMKGHSHVYWYRQLPEEGLKFMVYLQKENIIDESGMPKERFSAEFPKEGPSILRIQQVVRGDSAAYFCASPLTGPGPLTGELFFGEGSRLTVL.

The genes are TRBV18 and TRBJ1-4; D remains unclear. Germline CDR1 reads KGHSH; CDR2 reads LQKENI. The CDR3 spans 11 residues. Trimming removed 10 bases at V and 8 bases at J, with 11 bases between. CDR3 region: CANLEVEKLFF. Written as DNA, the CDR3 is TGTGCCAACTTGGAGGTCGAAAAACTGTTTTTT.

This chain links TRBV6-6 with TRBJ1-2; perhaps TRBD1 as D (5 bases). Per the germline V gene, CDR1 is MNHNY and CDR2 is SVGAGI (reference sequence). V lost 4 bases to trimming and J lost 8 bases, with 14 bases between them. This CDR3 has 13 residues. The DNA for the CDR3 is TGTGCCAGCAGTTCGGGCGGGGCGAGGGGCTACACCTTC. Protein product: CASSSGGARGYTF.

This clonotype was counted only a few times. The V and J genes are TRBV6-5 and TRBJ1-2, with 7 nucleotides matching TRBD1. The CDR3 runs 15 residues. Germline V lookup: CDR1 MNHEY, CDR2 SVGAGI. V was clipped by 0 bases and J by 6 bases; unmatched bases: 7. The CDR3, as DNA: TGTGCCAGCAGTTACTCAGGGAGGGGGCGGAATGGCTACACCTTC. The encoded protein is CASSYSGRGRNGYTF.

This clonotype was counted a few times. CDR3 coding DNA: TGTGCCAGCAGCCCTCTGACTAGCGGGACGAACCCCAAACTCAATGAGCAGTTCTTC. Translated, it gives CASSPLTSGTNPKLNEQFF. The chain combines TRBV9 with TRBJ2-1; 11 nucleotides match TRBD2. The CDR3 extends over 19 amino acids. Trimming removed 4 bases from V and 6 bases from J; junction bases left unmatched: 18. CDR1 and CDR2 from the germline V gene are SGDLS and YYNGEE.

This clonotype was seen more than once but under ten times. The rearrangement links TRBV4-1 to TRBJ2-4, with TRBD2 matching 8 bases. CDR1 is MGHRA and CDR2 is YSYEKL in the germline V gene. CDR3 length: 14 residues. J lost 8 bases, V lost 1 base, and 4 bases had no gene match. The CDR3 nucleotides are TGCGCCAGCAGCCAAGTAAACGGGGGGGACATTCAGTACTTC. It is translated as CASSQVNGGDIQYF.

The rearrangement links TRBV5-1 to TRBJ1-2, with D uncertain. V gave up 0 bases and J gave up 4 bases, with 16 bases separating them. Germline V gene lookup returns CDR1 SGHRS and CDR2 YFSETQ. This CDR3 region has 16 residues. The DNA of the CDR3 is TGCGCCAGCAGCTTGGCGGCAGCAAGGGAGATCTATGGCTACACCTTC. Amino acids: CASSLAAAREIYGYTF.

This clonotype was seen only a few times. This could be a read error, since a much larger clone is one nucleotide away. The chain uses TRBV6-1 and TRBJ1-2; D is ambiguous. The CDR3 is 12 residues long. Germline-derived CDR1 and CDR2 are MNHNS and SASEGT. CDR3: CSSSVTFYGYTF. In DNA form, the CDR3 reads TGTTCCAGCAGTGTGACTTTCTATGGCTACACCTTC.